These 9 T cell receptor beta chains were all obtained from the same sample, sequenced in a study of blood T cell repertoires in COVID-19. Data came from immunoSEQ multiplex PCR; TCRdb stores just in-frame clones and leaves some out. The sample lists 140,000 to 150,000 clones, 75% to 85% occurring once. Sequencing was done on a sample of peripheral blood. These receptor sequences come from a woman aged 45-65 years with acute or convalescent COVID-19.

The chain uses TRBV7-8 and TRBJ2-7; D unresolved. Trimming took 0 bases from V and 2 from J, leaving 5 bases between them. The CDR3 consists of 13 residues. Germline-derived CDR1 and CDR2 are SGHVS and FQNEAQ. This CDR3 reads CASSLALTYEQYF. The DNA for the CDR3 is TGTGCCAGCAGCTTAGCGTTAACCTACGAGCAGTACTTC.

V usage is TRBV19 and J usage is TRBJ2-3; 9 positions match TRBD1. Germline assignment: CDR1 LNHDA and CDR2 SQIVND (reference sequence). The CDR3 runs 14 residues. V dropped 4 bases and J dropped 9; count of bases not matched to a gene: 8. The CDR3 sequence: CASSTGQGVRTQYF. In DNA, the CDR3 is TGTGCCAGTAGTACGGGACAGGGAGTACGGACGCAGTATTTT.

The rearrangement joins TRBV7-9 to TRBJ2-2; weak D call: TRBD1 (6 bases). CDR1 is SEHNR and CDR2 is FQNEAQ in the germline V gene (reference sequence). The V end was cut by 5 bases, the J end by 6 bases, with 19 bases between. The CDR3 totals 16 residues. The CDR3: CASSPGQLVSPGELFF. In nucleotides, the CDR3 is TGTGCCAGCAGCCCCGGACAGTTGGTTTCGCCCGGGGAGCTGTTTTTT.

This chain joins TRBV7-9 and TRBJ2-1; unclear D gene. Germline values: CDR1 SEHNR, CDR2 FQNEAQ (reference sequence). The V end lost 0 bases, the J end lost 3 bases, and 9 bases lay between the germline ends. The CDR3 spans 15 residues. In nucleotides, the CDR3 is TGTGCCAGCAGCTTAGCTATACACAGCTACAATGAGCAGTTCTTC. It is translated as CASSLAIHSYNEQFF. Filled out from reference TRBV7-9 and TRBJ2-1, the complete variable domain reads DTGVSQNPRHKITKRGQNVTFRCDPISEHNRLYWYRQTLGQGPEFLTYFQNEAQLEKSRLLSDRFSAERPKGSFSTLEIQRTEQGDSAMYLCASSLAIHSYNEQFFGPGTRLTVL.

This rearrangement joins TRBV7-2 to TRBJ2-1, with a weak D call TRBD1 (5 bases). The CDR3 totals 13 residues. Germline values: CDR1 SGHTA, CDR2 FQGNSA. The germline V and J ends were trimmed by 1 base and 7 bases, with 8 bases remaining between them. Here the CDR3 reads CASSLEQGNEQFF. The CDR3 DNA sequence: TGTGCCAGCAGCTTAGAGCAGGGAAATGAGCAGTTCTTC. The entire variable domain, with the rest obtained from reference TRBV7-2 and TRBJ2-1, is as follows: GAGVSQSPSNKVTEKGKDVELRCDPISGHTALYWYRQSLGQGLEFLIYFQGNSAPDKSGLPSDRFSAERTGGSVSTLTIQRTQQEDSAVYLCASSLEQGNEQFFGPGTRLTVL.

CDR3 residues: CASSEAYTGVHNSPLHF. In DNA form, the CDR3 reads TGTGCCAGCAGTGAAGCATATACAGGGGTACATAATTCACCCCTCCACTTT. The V gene is TRBV6-1, the J gene TRBJ1-6; 7 bases are a match to TRBD1. The CDR3 spans 17 residues. Germline V gene lookup returns CDR1 MNHNS and CDR2 SASEGT. V dropped 0 bases and J dropped 5; count of bases not matched to a gene: 7.

The V call is TRBV5-1, the J call TRBJ2-4; D possibly corresponds to TRBD1 (6 bases). The CDR3 contains 14 residues. CDR1 and CDR2 from the germline V gene are SGHRS and YFSETQ. With 3 bases removed from V and 6 bases from J, the gap between germline ends came to 13 bases. This CDR3 reads CASSSRDTANIQYF. CDR3 DNA: TGCGCCAGCAGCTCACGGGACACAGCAAACATTCAGTACTTC.

The gene calls are TRBV18 and TRBJ1-4; 8 bases line up with TRBD1. The CDR3 covers 15 residues. After removal of 3 bases from V and 4 bases from J, the junction contained 4 bases not matched to a gene. Germline V CDR1 and CDR2: KGHSH, LQKENI. CDR3 in DNA: TGTGCCAGCTCACCTCCGGGACAGGATAATGAAAAACTGTTTTTT. This translates into CASSPPGQDNEKLFF.

This sequence joins TRBV27 and TRBJ2-7, with a possible D match to TRBD2 (5 bases). Germline CDR1 and CDR2: MNHEY and SMNVEV (reference sequence). The length of the CDR3 is 13 residues. The V and J ends lost 7 bases and 0 bases respectively, with 10 bases between them. The CDR3 is CASTDGNSYEQYF. DNA for the CDR3: TGTGCCAGCACAGACGGGAACTCCTACGAGCAGTACTTC.